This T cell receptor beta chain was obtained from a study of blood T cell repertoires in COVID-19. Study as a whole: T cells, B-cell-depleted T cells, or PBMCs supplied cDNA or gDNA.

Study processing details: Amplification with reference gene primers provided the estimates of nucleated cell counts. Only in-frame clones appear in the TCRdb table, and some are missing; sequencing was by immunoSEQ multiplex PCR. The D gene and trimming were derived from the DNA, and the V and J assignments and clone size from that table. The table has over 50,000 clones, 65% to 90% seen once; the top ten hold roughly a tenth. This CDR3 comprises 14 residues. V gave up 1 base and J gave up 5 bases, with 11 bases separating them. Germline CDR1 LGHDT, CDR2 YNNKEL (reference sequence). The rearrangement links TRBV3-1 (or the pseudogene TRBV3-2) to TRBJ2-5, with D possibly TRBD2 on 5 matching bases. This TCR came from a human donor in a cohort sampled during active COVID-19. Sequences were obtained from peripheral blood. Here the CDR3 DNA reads TGTGCCAGCAGCCAAGGAGGTACGGGGGAGACCCAGTACTTC. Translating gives CASSQGGTGETQYF.